The rows below give T cell receptor beta chains drawn from one sample of a study of CD8 T cells in Susac syndrome. Each CDR3 protein is one row after TCRdb ran MiXCR on the immunoSEQ multiplex PCR reads. The sample includes 150,000 to 180,000 distinct CDR3 sequences, roughly 96% seen only once; the top ten take 0.16%. Sequenced sample: CD4+ T cells from PBMCs. Source of these receptors: a human donor with Susac syndrome. The CDR3 runs from the conserved cysteine through the conserved F or W. The D gene is left open where the match is weak. For some rows the clone size is stated as once, few or many, or as a class when expanded; others skip it.

j_call: TRBJ2-6
d_call: TRBD1
clone_size: -
v_call: TRBV27
cdr3_length: 16
cdr3_nt: TGTGCCAGCAGAAGGGACAGGGAATCTGGGGCCAACGTCCTGACTTTC
cdr3_aa: CASRRDRESGANVLTF

j_call: TRBJ2-7
d_call: TRBD2
clone_size: -
v_call: TRBV29-1
cdr3_length: 13
cdr3_nt: TGCAGCGTTGATGCGGGGGGTACCTACGAGCAGTACTTC
cdr3_aa: CSVDAGGTYEQYF

j_call: TRBJ1-1
d_call: -
clone_size: -
v_call: TRBV9
cdr3_length: 14
cdr3_nt: TGTGCCAGCAGCGCGACGCCGCTGAACACTGAAGCTTTCTTT
cdr3_aa: CASSATPLNTEAFF

j_call: TRBJ2-1
d_call: -
clone_size: few
v_call: TRBV12-3/TRBV12-4
cdr3_length: 13
cdr3_nt: TGTGCCAGCAGTCCCGAGTCCACCAGGGAGCAGTTCTTC
cdr3_aa: CASSPESTREQFF

j_call: TRBJ1-2
d_call: -
clone_size: -
v_call: TRBV19
cdr3_length: 12
cdr3_nt: TGTGCCAGTAGTAGAGTTAACTATGGCTACACCTTC
cdr3_aa: CASSRVNYGYTF

j_call: TRBJ2-1
d_call: -
clone_size: -
v_call: TRBV9
cdr3_length: 14
cdr3_nt: TGTGCCAGCAGCGTAGAACCCCGGGCAGGAGAGCAGTTCTTC
cdr3_aa: CASSVEPRAGEQFF

j_call: TRBJ2-1
d_call: TRBD2
clone_size: -
v_call: TRBV10-3
cdr3_length: 13
cdr3_nt: TGTGCCATGCGGGGACTAGCGGGCAATGAGCAGTTCTTC
cdr3_aa: CAMRGLAGNEQFF

j_call: TRBJ2-3
d_call: -
clone_size: few
v_call: TRBV18
cdr3_length: 12
cdr3_nt: TGTGCCAGCTCGCCCCGGGAGGATACGCAGTATTTT
cdr3_aa: CASSPREDTQYF

j_call: TRBJ2-5
d_call: TRBD2
clone_size: -
v_call: TRBV4-2
cdr3_length: 17
cdr3_nt: TGTGCCAGCAGCCAAGAGTACGGCGGGGGGCACCAAGAGACCCAGTACTTC
cdr3_aa: CASSQEYGGGHQETQYF

j_call: TRBJ1-2
d_call: -
clone_size: -
v_call: TRBV11-2
cdr3_length: 14
cdr3_nt: TGTGCCAGCAGCTTAGATCTCGTCGCTGGAGGCTACACCTTC
cdr3_aa: CASSLDLVAGGYTF

j_call: TRBJ1-2
d_call: TRBD1
clone_size: -
v_call: TRBV7-2
cdr3_length: 14
cdr3_nt: TGTGCCAGCAGCCATGGGACAGGAAACTATGGCTACACCTTC
cdr3_aa: CASSHGTGNYGYTF

j_call: TRBJ2-7
d_call: -
clone_size: -
v_call: TRBV20-1
cdr3_length: 14
cdr3_nt: TGCAGTGCTAGGCGGACAGGGAGGGCCTACGAGCAGTACTTC
cdr3_aa: CSARRTGRAYEQYF

j_call: TRBJ2-7
d_call: -
clone_size: -
v_call: TRBV20-1
cdr3_length: 14
cdr3_nt: TGCAGTGCCATTCTGGCGGGGGCCGCCTACGAGCAGTACTTC
cdr3_aa: CSAILAGAAYEQYF

j_call: TRBJ1-5
d_call: -
clone_size: -
v_call: TRBV5-1
cdr3_length: 15
cdr3_nt: TGCGCCAGCAGCTTGGATGGTGATAGCAATCAGCCCCAGCATTTT
cdr3_aa: CASSLDGDSNQPQHF

j_call: TRBJ1-1
d_call: -
clone_size: -
v_call: TRBV12-3/TRBV12-4
cdr3_length: 11
cdr3_nt: TGTGCCAGCAGTTACGACAGAAGTGCTTTCTTT
cdr3_aa: CASSYDRSAFF

j_call: TRBJ1-5
d_call: -
clone_size: -
v_call: TRBV20-1
cdr3_length: 16
cdr3_nt: TGCAGTGCTAGTCCCGTGGGAGTAGTTAGCAATCAGCCCCAGCATTTT
cdr3_aa: CSASPVGVVSNQPQHF

j_call: TRBJ2-1
d_call: TRBD2
clone_size: -
v_call: TRBV9
cdr3_length: 15
cdr3_nt: TGTGCCAGCAGCGGCAAGACTAGCGAATACAATGAGCAGTTCTTC
cdr3_aa: CASSGKTSEYNEQFF

j_call: TRBJ2-7
d_call: TRBD2
clone_size: -
v_call: TRBV7-9
cdr3_length: 14
cdr3_nt: TGTGCCATACTAAGCGGGGGGCCCTTCTACGAGCAGTACTTC
cdr3_aa: CAILSGGPFYEQYF

j_call: TRBJ2-2
d_call: -
clone_size: -
v_call: TRBV20-1
cdr3_length: 13
cdr3_nt: TGCAGTGCTACGCACCCAAACACCGGGGAGCTGTTTTTT
cdr3_aa: CSATHPNTGELFF

j_call: TRBJ1-5
d_call: -
clone_size: -
v_call: TRBV12-3/TRBV12-4
cdr3_length: 15
cdr3_nt: TGTGCCAGCAGCCCTCGAGGACGGGCCAATCAGCCCCAGCATTTT
cdr3_aa: CASSPRGRANQPQHF

j_call: TRBJ2-1
d_call: -
clone_size: once
v_call: TRBV2
cdr3_length: 12
cdr3_nt: TGTGCCAGCAGTGCAGGGGACAATGAGCAGTTCTTC
cdr3_aa: CASSAGDNEQFF

j_call: TRBJ1-6
d_call: TRBD1
clone_size: -
v_call: TRBV3-1
cdr3_length: 14
cdr3_nt: TGTGCCAGCTCGAACCGGGACAGGGAAGCACCCCTCCACTTT
cdr3_aa: CASSNRDREAPLHF

j_call: TRBJ2-1
d_call: -
clone_size: -
v_call: TRBV12-3/TRBV12-4
cdr3_length: 16
cdr3_nt: TGTGCCAGCAGTCTATATTCGGGAAGCTCCTACAATGAGCAGTTCTTC
cdr3_aa: CASSLYSGSSYNEQFF